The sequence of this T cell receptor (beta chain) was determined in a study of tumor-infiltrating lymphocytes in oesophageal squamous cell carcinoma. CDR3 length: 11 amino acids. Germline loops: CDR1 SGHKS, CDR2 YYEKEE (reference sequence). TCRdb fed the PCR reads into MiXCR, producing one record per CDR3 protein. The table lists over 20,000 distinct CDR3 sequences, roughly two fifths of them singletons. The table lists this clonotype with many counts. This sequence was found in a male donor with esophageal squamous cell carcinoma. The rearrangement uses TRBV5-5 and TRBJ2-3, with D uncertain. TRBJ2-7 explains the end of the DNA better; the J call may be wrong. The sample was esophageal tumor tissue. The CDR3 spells CASSPNTEQYF. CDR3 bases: TGTGCCAGCAGCCCAAACACCGAGCAGTACTTC.